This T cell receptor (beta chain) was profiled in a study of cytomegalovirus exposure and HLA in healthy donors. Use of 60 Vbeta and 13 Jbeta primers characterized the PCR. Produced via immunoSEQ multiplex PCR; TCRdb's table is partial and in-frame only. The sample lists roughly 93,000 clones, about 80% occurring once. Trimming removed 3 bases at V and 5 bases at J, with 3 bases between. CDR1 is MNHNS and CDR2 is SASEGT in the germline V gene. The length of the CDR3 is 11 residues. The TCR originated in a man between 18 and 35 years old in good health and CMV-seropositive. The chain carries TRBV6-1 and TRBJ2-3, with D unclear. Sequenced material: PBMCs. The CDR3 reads CASSDLDTQYF. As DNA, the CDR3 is TGTGCCAGCAGTGATCTAGATACGCAGTATTTT.